This TCR beta chain comes out of a study of identical twins. TCRdb re-called the 5' RACE reads through MiXCR, storing one row per CDR3 protein. The data show some 500,000 distinct CDR3 sequences, approximately 10% seen once. This clonotype has a count of ten or more. Its antigen is still unknown. The ends were cut back, 6 bases at V and 0 bases at J, with 12 bases in the middle. The CDR3 sequence is 15 residues long. From germline, CDR1 is SGHRS and CDR2 YFSETQ. Study-level findings and limits: Invariant MAIT and iNKT cells could partly confound zero-insertion analyses. Excess low generation probability was seen in twin-shared out-of-frame alpha sequences.

This sample also belongs to another study, concerning yellow fever vaccine responses in identical twins.

The receptor was derived from a woman under 30 in good health. The specimen was PBMCs. V usage is TRBV5-1 and J usage is TRBJ2-2, with D perhaps matching TRBD2 (5 bases). The CDR3 bases are TGCGCCAGCACCTCCCGGGAATCGAACACCGGGGAGCTGTTTTTT. This codes for CASTSRESNTGELFF. Supplemented by reference TRBV5-1 and TRBJ2-2, the full variable domain reads KAGVTQTPRYLIKTRGQQVTLSCSPISGHRSVSWYQQTPGQGLQFLFEYFSETQRNKGNFPGRFSGRQFSNSRSEMNVSTLELGDSALYLCASTSRESNTGELFFGEGSRLTVL.